The next 15 T cell receptor beta chains were all read from a single sample in a study of T cells in Graves' hyperthyroidism and ophthalmopathy. Amplification of TCR beta CDR3 regions used RNA as the template. When the TCR CDR3 underwent first-round RT-PCR, the HTBI primer set was used. MiXCR, applied by TCRdb to the multiplex PCR reads, yields one record per CDR3 protein. Among 90,000 to 120,000 distinct CDR3 sequences listed, approximately 15% were seen once. The sequencing input was blood. The receptors were gathered from a woman in her forties or fifties with Graves' hyperthyroidism.

This chain connects TRBV2 to TRBJ1-5; 7 bases align to TRBD1. V trimming: 8 bases; J trimming: 5 bases; junction bases outside the gene matches: 6. Germline CDR1 SNHLY, CDR2 FYNNEI. The CDR3 is made up of 13 amino acids. DNA of the CDR3: TGTGCCAGCGGGGGGCAGGGGGATCAGCCCCAGCATTTT. Translated: CASGGQGDQPQHF.

Note on this clonotype: One base away lies a much larger clone, so this may be a sequencing read error. The final CDR3 position lacks the conserved phenylalanine or tryptophan, pointing to a likely read error. The V call is TRBV7-8, the J call TRBJ2-1; TRBD1 is a possible D gene (6 bases). Trimming removed 5 bases from V and 4 bases from J, with 15 bases in between. The CDR3 totals 15 residues. Germline lookup yields CDR1 SGHVS and CDR2 FQNEAQ. This CDR3 is CASSPSGGQYNEQFL. The CDR3 DNA sequence: TGTGCCAGCAGCCCGAGTGGAGGACAGTACAATGAGCAGTTCCTC.

In this sample, this clonotype turned up many times. V usage is TRBV11-1 and J usage is TRBJ2-1; 10 bases are shared with TRBD2. Germline CDR1 SGHAT, CDR2 FQDESV (reference sequence). The junction had 9 bases not matched to a gene; V was cut back by 5 bases and J by 8 bases. The CDR3 covers 15 residues. The CDR3 is CASSVGLAESHEQFF. The CDR3 DNA follows: TGTGCCAGCAGCGTAGGACTAGCGGAGTCCCATGAGCAGTTCTTC.

This sequence joins TRBV7-2 and TRBJ1-1; weak D call: TRBD1 (6 bases). Germline-derived CDR1 and CDR2 are SGHTA and FQGNSA. V was trimmed by 4 bases and J by 0 bases, leaving 12 bases between them. This CDR3 is 15 amino acids long. The CDR3 loop reads CASSSWGRMNTEAFF. Here the CDR3 DNA reads TGTGCCAGCAGCTCCTGGGGGCGGATGAACACTGAAGCTTTCTTT.

This clonotype was seen many times. The chain recombines TRBV20-1 with TRBJ2-5; D assignment may be TRBD1 or TRBD2 (6 bases each). Trimming shortened V by 4 bases and J by 5 bases, and 20 bases separated the two germline ends. The CDR3 extends over 15 amino acids. Germline V lookup: CDR1 DFQATT, CDR2 SNEGSKA (reference sequence). DNA for the CDR3: TGCAGTGCTAATTTCAGAGGGGGGACTGGGGAGACCCAGTACTTC. As protein: CSANFRGGTGETQYF.

This clonotype has ten or more counts. V gene TRBV16 combines with J gene TRBJ1-2; TRBD1 matches at 8 bases. The CDR3 is 12 amino acids. The germline gives CDR1 KGHSY, CDR2 FQNENV. V shed 3 bases and J 9 bases; nucleotides not matched to a gene: 3. CDR3 coding DNA: TGTGCCAGCAGCCACCGACAGGGGAGCTACACCTTC. This gives the protein CASSHRQGSYTF.

At least ten counts were recorded for this clonotype. The gene calls are TRBV20-1 and TRBJ2-1, with TRBD2 matching 11 bases. V lost 0 bases to trimming and J lost 6 bases; unmatched junction nucleotides: 1. The CDR3 is made up of 14 amino acids. Germline V gene sequence: CDR1 DFQATT, CDR2 SNEGSKA (reference sequence). CDR3 coding DNA: TGCAGTGCTAGAGATAGCGGGAGGGCCAATGAGCAGTTCTTC. It translates to CSARDSGRANEQFF.

There are many counts of this clonotype. The gene calls are TRBV30 and TRBJ1-1; no clear D gene. Trimming took off 3 bases at V and 8 bases at J, with 13 bases between the two ends. This CDR3 is built from 12 residues. Germline V gene sequence: CDR1 GTSNPN, CDR2 SVGIG (reference sequence). The CDR3 DNA sequence: TGTGCCTGGAGGAAATCCGGCGAGGAAGCTTTCTTT. Translated: CAWRKSGEEAFF. The full variable domain, with the rest looked up from reference TRBV30 and TRBJ1-1, is SQTIHQWPATLVQPVGSPLSLECTVEGTSNPNLYWYRQAAGRGLQLLFYSVGIGQISSEVPQNLSASRPQDRQFILSSKKLLLSDSGFYLCAWRKSGEEAFFGQGTRLTVV.

This clonotype was recorded at least ten times. This may be a read error, as it is one base from a much larger clone. The chain joins TRBV3-1 to TRBJ2-1, with 8 positions matching TRBD2. This CDR3 is 16 amino acids long. Germline V gives CDR1 LGHDT, CDR2 YNNKEL (reference sequence). The DNA of the CDR3 is TGTACCAGCAGCACTCGGGGAGCGGGAGTCGACAATGAGCAGTTCTTC. Translation: CTSSTRGAGVDNEQFF.

This clonotype was observed at least ten times. The chain couples TRBV19 to TRBJ2-5; either TRBD1 or TRBD2 may fit D (5 bases each). Germline CDR1 and CDR2: LNHDA and SQIVND (reference sequence). The CDR3 sequence is 14 residues long. V was shortened by 6 bases and J by 1 base, with 12 bases between the two germline ends. CDR3 region: CASSLRDGQETQYF. CDR3 bases: TGTGCCAGTAGCCTCCGGGACGGCCAAGAGACCCAGTACTTC.

This clonotype has a count of ten or more. The CDR3 nucleotides read TGCAGCGTTTTCCCCAGGGTCTCGAACACTGAAGCTTTCTTT. The encoded protein is CSVFPRVSNTEAFF. The rearrangement joins TRBV29-1 to TRBJ1-1; possibly TRBD1 for D (5 bases). Germline V gene lookup returns CDR1 SQVTM and CDR2 ANQGSEA. The CDR3 sequence is 14 residues long. V lost 5 bases and J 1 base, leaving 14 bases between the germline ends.

This clonotype was recorded only once. This chain uses TRBV20-1 with TRBJ1-1; D ambiguous. V lost 0 bases to trimming and J lost 0 bases, with 11 bases between them. The germline CDR1 and CDR2 sequences are DFQATT and SNEGSKA (reference sequence). The CDR3 has 15 residues. The CDR3 coding sequence is TGCAGTGCTAGAGATTTGGGAGCGGTGAACACTGAAGCTTTCTTT. It is translated as CSARDLGAVNTEAFF.

This clonotype occurred many times. V gene TRBV5-4 combines with J gene TRBJ2-3; weak D call: TRBD2 (6 bases). V was shortened by 5 bases and J by 1 base, with 14 bases between the two germline ends. Germline CDR1 and CDR2: SGHNT and YYREEE (reference sequence). The CDR3 loop spans 15 amino acids. The CDR3 reads CASSLSGSGTDTQYF. DNA of the CDR3: TGTGCCAGCAGTTTATCCGGGAGTGGCACAGATACGCAGTATTTT.

At least ten counts were recorded for this clonotype. The J gene is TRBJ2-7, the V gene TRBV27; 10 bases agree with TRBD1. The CDR3 runs to 14 residues. Germline-derived CDR1 and CDR2 are MNHEY and SMNVEV (reference sequence). V was pared by 5 bases and J by 2 bases, with 3 bases of the junction left unmatched. The CDR3 DNA is TGTGCCAGCAGTCTGGACAGGGGGACCTACGAGCAGTACTTC. It encodes CASSLDRGTYEQYF.

This sequence joins TRBV10-3 and TRBJ2-7; D unclear. The CDR3 covers 13 residues. Germline V CDR1 and CDR2: ENHRY, SYGVKD. Trimming removed 5 bases from V and 3 bases from J, with 11 bases in between. The CDR3 sequence: CAISLDKGYEQYV. The CDR3 coding sequence is TGTGCCATCAGTCTTGACAAGGGCTACGAGCAGTACGTC.